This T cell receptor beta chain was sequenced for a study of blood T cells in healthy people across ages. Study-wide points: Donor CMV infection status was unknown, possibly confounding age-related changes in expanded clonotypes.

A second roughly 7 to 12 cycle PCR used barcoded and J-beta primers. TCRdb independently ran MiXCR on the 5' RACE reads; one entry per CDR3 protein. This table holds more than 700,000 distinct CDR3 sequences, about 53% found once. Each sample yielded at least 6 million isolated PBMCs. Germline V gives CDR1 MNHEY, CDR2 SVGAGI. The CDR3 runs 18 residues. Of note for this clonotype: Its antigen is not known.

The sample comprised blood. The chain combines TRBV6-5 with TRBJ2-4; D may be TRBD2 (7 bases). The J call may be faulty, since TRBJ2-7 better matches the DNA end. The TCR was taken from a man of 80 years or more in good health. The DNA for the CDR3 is TGTGCCAGCAGTTACAGGGGGGGGCCAGGGTCTGGAAACTACGAGCAGTACTTC. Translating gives CASSYRGGPGSGNYEQYF.